This T cell receptor beta chain was retrieved from a study of blood T cell repertoires in COVID-19 (dated by TCRdb to 2019 to 2021). About the study as a whole: Collaborator samples came from the United States, Italy and Spain and covered acute and convalescent phases of COVID-19. Where HLA class I and class II types were available, the types were taken from metadata supplied by the sample provider, not from assay-based typing. The material from the prospective study consisted of cDNA or gDNA derived from T cells, B-cell-depleted T cells, or PBMCs. Subjects who had been exposed to COVID-19, were actively infected with it, or had recovered from it provided the deeply sampled blood TCRbeta repertoires that made up the dataset. The samples were drawn from the first 160 participants of the ongoing ImmuneRACE study and from over 950 subjects provided by 6 global collaborators. The repertoires were released in a freely available public database intended as a resource for research on the immune response to SARS-CoV-2. A de-identified subject ID, COVID-19 status, age in years and sex were almost always included in the sample metadata. Paper-wide results and their limitations: The amount of clinical and demographic metadata varied by source and participant and was provided uncurated.

In the prospective study, participants were about 18 to 100 years old, resided in about two dozen geographic areas of the United States, and were enrolled through a virtual design. In the prospective study, participants were assigned to cohorts based on the clinical history participants reported in a screening survey and a study questionnaire. Recovered participants in ImmuneRACE Cohort 3 were defined as having two consecutive negative NP/OP PCR tests, clearance from a healthcare professional, or resolution of symptoms. In the prospective study, mobile phlebotomists collected whole blood, serum and a nasopharyngeal or oropharyngeal swab from each participant. Additional blood draws and questionnaires over a roughly two-month period could optionally be provided by prospective study participants. Blood samples from the prospective study were shipped frozen or at room temperature prior to DNA extraction.

The immunoSEQ Assay, a bias-controlled multiplex PCR, was used to amplify TCRbeta CDR3 regions from genomic DNA. As for how the authors treated the data: The number of nucleated cells in each sample was estimated from the amplification of reference gene primers within the assay. Sequence reads were collapsed and filtered to measure the absolute abundance of every unique TCRbeta CDR3 rearrangement. Productive Simpson clonality was computed per sample as the square root of Simpson's diversity index over productive rearrangements. Not all clones reach the TCRdb copy of this immuneACCESS table, which keeps in-frame sequences only. Checked studies attribute under half of the gap to unresolved V genes and leave the rest unexplained. V and J calls and clone size are those listed in that table; D and trimming were worked out from the DNA. The sample table contains more than 400,000 clones; only one count was recorded for 75% to 90% of them. The ten largest clones add up to under 0.75% of the sample.

From a lookup of the germline V gene (reference sequence), CDR1 and CDR2 are GTSNPN and SVGIG. From its cysteine to its phenylalanine, the CDR3 spans 12 amino acids. Of the read, only the CDR3 DNA is kept; its 36 bases are in frame from base 1. The germline ends are 8 bases apart after V is trimmed by 1 base and J by 5 bases. For this clone: Its recognized antigen is unknown. No much larger clone is present one base from it, and per-base qualities are unavailable. At the DNA level, this CDR3 is encoded by other sequences in the same sample as well.

The sequenced material came from PBMCs or T cells enriched from blood (not recorded which). This chain is built from TRBV30 and TRBJ1-2, with no confidently assigned D gene. The clonotype originates from a woman under 30 who had recovered from COVID-19. The DNA sequence is given as TGTGCCTGGAGTGCCGGAGCGTATGGCTACACCTTC. Translated, this is CAWSAGAYGYTF.